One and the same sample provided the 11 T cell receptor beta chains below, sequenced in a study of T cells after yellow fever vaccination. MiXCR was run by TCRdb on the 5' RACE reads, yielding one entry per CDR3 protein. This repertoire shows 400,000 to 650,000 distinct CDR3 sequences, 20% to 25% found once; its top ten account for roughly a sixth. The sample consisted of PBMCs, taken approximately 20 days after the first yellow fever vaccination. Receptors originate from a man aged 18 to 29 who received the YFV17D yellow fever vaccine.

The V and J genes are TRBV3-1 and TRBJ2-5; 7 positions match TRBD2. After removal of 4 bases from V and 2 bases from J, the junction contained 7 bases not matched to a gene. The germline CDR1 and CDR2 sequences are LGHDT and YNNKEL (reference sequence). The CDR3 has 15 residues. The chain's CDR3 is CASSPSRGRQETQYF. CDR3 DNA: TGTGCCAGCAGCCCATCGCGGGGGAGACAAGAGACCCAGTACTTC.

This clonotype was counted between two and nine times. The CDR3 loop reads CASSLQHSTDTQYF. The CDR3 DNA sequence: TGTGCCAGCAGCTTACAGCACAGCACAGATACGCAGTATTTT. This chain links TRBV7-3 with TRBJ2-3; D is undetermined. There are 14 residues in the CDR3. V was cut by 2 bases and J by 0 bases, with 6 bases left in between. Germline-derived CDR1 and CDR2 are SGHTA and FQGTGA.

CDR3 in DNA: TGCGCCAGCAGCCAAGATCAGGACTACAATGAGCAGTTCTTC. This gives the protein CASSQDQDYNEQFF. J is TRBJ2-1 and V is TRBV4-1; unclear D gene. The CDR3 extends over 14 amino acids. Germline V gene lookup returns CDR1 MGHRA and CDR2 YSYEKL. Trimming took off 0 bases at V and 3 bases at J, with 6 bases between the two ends.

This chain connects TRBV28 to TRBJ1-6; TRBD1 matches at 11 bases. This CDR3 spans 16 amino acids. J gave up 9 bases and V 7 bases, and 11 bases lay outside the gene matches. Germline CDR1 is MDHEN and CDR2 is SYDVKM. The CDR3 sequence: CASTTTAGTGGSPLHF. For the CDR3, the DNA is TGTGCCAGCACTACCACCGCGGGGACAGGGGGTTCACCCCTCCACTTT.

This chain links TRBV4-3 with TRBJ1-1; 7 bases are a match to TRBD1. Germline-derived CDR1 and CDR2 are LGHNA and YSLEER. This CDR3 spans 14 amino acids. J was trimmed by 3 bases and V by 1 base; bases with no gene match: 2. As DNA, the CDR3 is TGCGCCAGCAGCCAAGCAACAGGGGACACTGAAGCTTTCTTT. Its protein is CASSQATGDTEAFF.

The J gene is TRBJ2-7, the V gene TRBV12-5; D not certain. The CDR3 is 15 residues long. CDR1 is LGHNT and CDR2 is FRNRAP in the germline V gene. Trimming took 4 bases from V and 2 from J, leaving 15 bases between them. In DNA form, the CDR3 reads TGTGCTAGTGGTTCCGCGCCCGGATTAACCTACGAGCAGTACTTC. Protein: CASGSAPGLTYEQYF.

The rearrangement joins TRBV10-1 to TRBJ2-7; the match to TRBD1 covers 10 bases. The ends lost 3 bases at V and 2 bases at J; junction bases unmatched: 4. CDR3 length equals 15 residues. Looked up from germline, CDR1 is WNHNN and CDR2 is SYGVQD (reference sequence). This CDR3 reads CASSDPGQGTYEQYF. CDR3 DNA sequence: TGCGCCAGCAGTGACCCGGGACAGGGGACCTACGAGCAGTACTTC.

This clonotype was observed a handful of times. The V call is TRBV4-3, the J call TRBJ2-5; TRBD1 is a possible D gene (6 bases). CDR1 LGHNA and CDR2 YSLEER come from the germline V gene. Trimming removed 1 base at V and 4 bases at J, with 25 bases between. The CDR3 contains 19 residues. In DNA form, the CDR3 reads TGCGCCAGCAGCCAAGTGGAAGACAGGCTATTAGCCGTAGGAGAGACCCAGTACTTC. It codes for CASSQVEDRLLAVGETQYF.

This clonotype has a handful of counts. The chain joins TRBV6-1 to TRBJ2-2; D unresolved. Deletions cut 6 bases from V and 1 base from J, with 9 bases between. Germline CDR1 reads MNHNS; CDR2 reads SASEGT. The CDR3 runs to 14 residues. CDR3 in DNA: TGTGCCAGCAGACATACAGAGAACACCGGGGAGCTGTTTTTT. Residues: CASRHTENTGELFF.

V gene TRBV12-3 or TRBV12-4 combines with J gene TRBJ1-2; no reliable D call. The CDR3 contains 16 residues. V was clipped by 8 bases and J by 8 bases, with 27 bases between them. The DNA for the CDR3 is TGTGCCAGCGGATTCACGCCGGGGAGAAGTCTTAGAGGCTACACCTTC. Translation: CASGFTPGRSLRGYTF.

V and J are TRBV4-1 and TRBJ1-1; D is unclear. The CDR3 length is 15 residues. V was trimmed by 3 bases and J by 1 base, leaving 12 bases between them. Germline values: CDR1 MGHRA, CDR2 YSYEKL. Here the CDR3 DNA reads TGCGCCAGCAGCCACCGCGACAACCCGAACACTGAAGCTTTCTTT. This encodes CASSHRDNPNTEAFF.